The clone carrying this T cell receptor beta chain was seen many times. Trimming removed 0 bases from V and 7 bases from J, with 11 bases in between. Per the germline V gene, CDR1 is SGHKS and CDR2 is YYEKEE (reference sequence). The CDR3 has 15 amino acids. The source material, RNA transcripts, was used to amplify TCR beta CDR3 regions. HTBI primers were the set used in a first-round RT-PCR of the TCR CDR3. TCRdb called the multiplex PCR reads again in MiXCR, with one record for every CDR3 protein. The repertoire holds 500,000 to 550,000 distinct CDR3 sequences, less than 25% seen once, with about 26% in the top ten. The data derive from a study of T cells in Graves' hyperthyroidism and ophthalmopathy. Study-level information: It was at initial diagnosis, before any treatment, that peripheral blood was collected.

This receptor was identified in a man between 18 and 29 years old with Graves' hyperthyroidism. The rearrangement links TRBV5-5 to TRBJ1-6, with D possibly TRBD1 on 5 matching bases. The sample was blood. Here the CDR3 reads CASSLEGRENSPLHF. The CDR3 DNA is TGTGCCAGCAGCTTGGAGGGACGGGAAAATTCACCCCTCCACTTT.